This T cell receptor (beta chain) was sequenced during a study of CD8 T cells in ankylosing spondylitis. Study conclusions and caveats: Past research had described some motif variants in reactive arthritis synovial fluid and blood. According to the report, clones linked to the disease were significantly enriched in matched synovial fluid samples taken from ankylosing spondylitis patients. There was a TCR beta motif, made of eight highly homologous variants, that appeared characteristic of ankylosing spondylitis blood.

This clonotype was seen ten or more times. The antigen remains unidentified. Per germline, CDR1 LGHNA and CDR2 YNFKEQ. This CDR3 contains 15 residues. Trimming took 2 bases from V and 5 from J; bases not matched to a gene: 3. TCR beta libraries were made by quantitative 5'-RACE with molecular barcodes. Each CDR3 protein gets one entry after TCRdb re-called the 5' RACE reads with MiXCR. The data contain around 770,000 distinct CDR3 sequences, approximately 10% of them seen just once; the ten biggest clones take up 0.51%. This receptor was taken from a male donor with ankylosing spondylitis. This chain links TRBV4-2 with TRBJ2-1; TRBD2 agrees at 10 bases. Sequencing was performed on blood, either unsorted or a sorted T cell fraction (not recorded which). Written as DNA, the CDR3 is TGTGCCAGCAGCCAAACACTAGCGGGACACAATGAGCAGTTCTTC. As protein: CASSQTLAGHNEQFF.